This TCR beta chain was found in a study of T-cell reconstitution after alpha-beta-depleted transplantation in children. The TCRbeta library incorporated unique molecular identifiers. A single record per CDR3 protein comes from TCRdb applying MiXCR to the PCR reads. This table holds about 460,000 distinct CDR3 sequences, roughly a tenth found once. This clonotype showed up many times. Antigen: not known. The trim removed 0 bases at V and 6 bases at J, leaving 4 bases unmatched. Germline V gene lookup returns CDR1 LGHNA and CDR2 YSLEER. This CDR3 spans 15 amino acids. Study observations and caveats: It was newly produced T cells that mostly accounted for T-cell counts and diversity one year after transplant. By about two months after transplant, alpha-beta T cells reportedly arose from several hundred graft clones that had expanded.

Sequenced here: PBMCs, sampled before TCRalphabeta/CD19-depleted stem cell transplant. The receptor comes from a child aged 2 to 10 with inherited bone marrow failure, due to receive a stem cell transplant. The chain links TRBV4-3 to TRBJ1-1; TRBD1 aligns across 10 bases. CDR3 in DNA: TGCGCCAGCAGCCAAGAGGGACAGGGGTTCGCTGAAGCTTTCTTT. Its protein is CASSQEGQGFAEAFF.